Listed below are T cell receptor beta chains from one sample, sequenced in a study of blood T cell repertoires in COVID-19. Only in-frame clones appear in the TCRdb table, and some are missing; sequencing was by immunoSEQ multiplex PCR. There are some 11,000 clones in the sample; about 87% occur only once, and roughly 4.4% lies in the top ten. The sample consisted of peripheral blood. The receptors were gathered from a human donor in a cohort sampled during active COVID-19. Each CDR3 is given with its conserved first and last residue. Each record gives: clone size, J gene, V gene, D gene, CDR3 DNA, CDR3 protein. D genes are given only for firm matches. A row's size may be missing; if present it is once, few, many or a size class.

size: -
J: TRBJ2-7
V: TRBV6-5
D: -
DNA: TGTGCCAGCAGTTACTCGGTAGGGGTCCACGAGCAGTACTTC
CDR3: CASSYSVGVHEQYF

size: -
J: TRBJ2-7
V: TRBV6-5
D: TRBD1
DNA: TGTGCCAGCAGGAGGGACAGTTTATACGAGCAGTACTTC
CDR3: CASRRDSLYEQYF

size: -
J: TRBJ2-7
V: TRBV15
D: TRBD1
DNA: TGTGCCACCAGCAGGGAGACAGGGATACTCTACGAGCAGTACTTC
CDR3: CATSRETGILYEQYF

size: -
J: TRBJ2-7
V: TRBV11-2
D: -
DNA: TGTGCCAGCAGCCCTTCCTACGAGCAGTACTTC
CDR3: CASSPSYEQYF

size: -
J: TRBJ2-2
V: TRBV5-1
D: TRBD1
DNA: TGCGCCAGCAGCCAGACAGGGTCTGACGGGGAGCTGTTTTTT
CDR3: CASSQTGSDGELFF

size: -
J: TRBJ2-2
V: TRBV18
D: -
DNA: TGTGCCAGCTCACCCACCACAGGTTTCACCGGGGAGCTGTTTTTT
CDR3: CASSPTTGFTGELFF

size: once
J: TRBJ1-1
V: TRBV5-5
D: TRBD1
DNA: TGTGCCAGCAGCCTCCGGGACAGGGGGGACACTGAAGCTTTCTTT
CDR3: CASSLRDRGDTEAFF

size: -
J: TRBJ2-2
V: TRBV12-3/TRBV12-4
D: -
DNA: TGTGCCAGCAGTTTAGGGCTAGCCGGGGAGCTGTTTTTT
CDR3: CASSLGLAGELFF

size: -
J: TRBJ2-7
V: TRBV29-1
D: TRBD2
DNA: TGCAGCGTGGGCCCCGGGACTAGTCGGAACGAGCAGTACTTC
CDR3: CSVGPGTSRNEQYF

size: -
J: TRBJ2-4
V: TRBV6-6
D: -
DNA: TGTGCCAGCGCCCATGGGGGACTAGCCAAAAACATTCAGTACTTC
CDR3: CASAHGGLAKNIQYF

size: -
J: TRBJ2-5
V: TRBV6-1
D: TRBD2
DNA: TGTGCCAGCAGTGCAGCGGGAGGGGAGGAGACCCAGTACTTC
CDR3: CASSAAGGEETQYF

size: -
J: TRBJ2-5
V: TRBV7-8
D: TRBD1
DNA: TGTGCCAGCAGATTTCTACAGGGGAACGGGGAGACCCAGTACTTC
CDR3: CASRFLQGNGETQYF

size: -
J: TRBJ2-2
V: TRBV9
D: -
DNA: TGTGCCAGCAGGGCGGATCTGAACACCGGGGAGCTGTTTTTT
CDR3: CASRADLNTGELFF

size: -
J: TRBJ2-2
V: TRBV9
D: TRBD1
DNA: TGTGCCAGCAGCGCAGGACAGGGGTTGGCCGGGGAGCTGTTTTTT
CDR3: CASSAGQGLAGELFF

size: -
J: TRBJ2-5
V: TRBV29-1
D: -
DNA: TGCAGCGTTGGTTTAGAGTCAGGGCGCACCCAAGAGACCCAGTACTTC
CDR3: CSVGLESGRTQETQYF

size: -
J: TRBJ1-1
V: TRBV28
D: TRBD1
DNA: TGTGCCAGCAGTTTAAGTATGAGGGGGCAACCTTTCTTT
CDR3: CASSLSMRGQPFF

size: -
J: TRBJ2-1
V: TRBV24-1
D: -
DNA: TGTGCCACCAGTGCCACCGACAGATACTCCTACAATGAGCAGTTCTTC
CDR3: CATSATDRYSYNEQFF

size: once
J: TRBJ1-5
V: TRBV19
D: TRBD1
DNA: TGTGCCAGTAGGCCGGGACAGGGTCCCCAGCCCCAGCATTTT
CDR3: CASRPGQGPQPQHF

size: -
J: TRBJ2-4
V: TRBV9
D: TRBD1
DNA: TGTGCCAGCAGCCCCGGGGACAGGGAAGGGAGTAACATTCAGTACTTC
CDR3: CASSPGDREGSNIQYF

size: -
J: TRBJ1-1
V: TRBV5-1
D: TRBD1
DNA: TGCGCCAGCAGCCCACAGGGGCTGAACACTGAAGCTTTCTTT
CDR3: CASSPQGLNTEAFF